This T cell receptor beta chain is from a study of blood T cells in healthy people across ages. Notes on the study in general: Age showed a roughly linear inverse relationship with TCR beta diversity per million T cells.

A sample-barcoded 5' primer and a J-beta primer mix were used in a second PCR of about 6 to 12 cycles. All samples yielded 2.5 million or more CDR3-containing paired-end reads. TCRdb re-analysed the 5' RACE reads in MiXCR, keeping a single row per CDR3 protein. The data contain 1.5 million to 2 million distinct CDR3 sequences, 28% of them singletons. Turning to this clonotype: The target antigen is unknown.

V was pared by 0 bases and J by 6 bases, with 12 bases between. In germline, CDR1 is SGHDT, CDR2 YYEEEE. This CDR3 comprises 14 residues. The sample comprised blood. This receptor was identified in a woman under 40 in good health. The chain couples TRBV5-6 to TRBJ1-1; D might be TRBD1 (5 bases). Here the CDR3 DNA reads TGTGCCAGCAGCTTGGCCCCGAGGGACCCTGAAGCTTTCTTT. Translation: CASSLAPRDPEAFF.